A selection of T cell receptor beta chains follows, all from one sample in a study of regulatory T cells in long-lasting Graves disease. A single record per CDR3 protein comes from TCRdb applying MiXCR to the multiplex PCR reads. The table shows about 380,000 distinct CDR3 sequences, with 15% to 19% occurring only once. The material sequenced was peripheral blood mononuclear cells (PBMCs), taken at new diagnosis, from a patient treated with antithyroid drugs. The receptors derive from a female donor with Graves disease. Both conserved end residues are part of each CDR3.

j_gene	v_gene	CDR3aa
TRBJ1-2	TRBV29-1	CSVDRLGYTF
TRBJ2-3	TRBV27	CASSTNQLTQYF
TRBJ1-2	TRBV14	CASSQALGQGVRANYGYTF
TRBJ2-4	TRBV20-1	CSARRPTKPGQKNIQYF
TRBJ2-2	TRBV3-1	CASSPRDRNTGELFF
TRBJ1-5	TRBV2	CASRATFSNQPQHF
TRBJ2-2	TRBV5-1	CASSLLGGKNTGELFF
TRBJ2-7	TRBV2	CASRGGLISYEQYF
TRBJ1-4	TRBV9	CASSGRDSDNEKLFF
TRBJ2-3	TRBV2	CASSRGWDGATDTQYF
TRBJ2-3	TRBV12-3/TRBV12-4	CASRRGTSGGTDTQYF